Listed below are T cell receptor beta chains from one sample, sequenced in a study of CD8 T cells in ankylosing spondylitis. MiXCR was run by TCRdb on the 5' RACE reads, yielding one entry per CDR3 protein. This table holds 250,000 or so distinct CDR3 sequences, 18% found once. Sequenced sample: blood, either unsorted or a sorted T cell fraction (not recorded which). The receptors come from a male donor with ankylosing spondylitis or in good health (not recorded which). Each CDR3 is given with its conserved first and last residue.

TRBJ2-7	TRBV27	CASTSKLDSYEQYF
TRBJ2-7	TRBV6-2/TRBV6-3	CASSSLGRNSYEQYF
TRBJ2-7	TRBV4-2	CASSHGGNSYEQYF
TRBJ1-1	TRBV7-9	CASSFTGIQNTEAFF
TRBJ2-3	TRBV12-2	CASGKGSLSTDTQYF
TRBJ2-3	TRBV12-3/TRBV12-4	CASSLALGVVGPWSPDTQYF
TRBJ2-3	TRBV20-1	CSAPCRDSTDTQYF
TRBJ2-1	TRBV29-1	CSVDMASKYLRNEQFF
TRBJ2-4	TRBV6-2/TRBV6-3	CASSYLQGANIQYF
TRBJ1-1	TRBV13	CASSLGSGSTEAFF
TRBJ2-7	TRBV5-1	CASSLFGGRYEQYF
TRBJ2-2	TRBV15	CATQPGTSTGELFF
TRBJ1-1	TRBV5-1	CTSRGTANTEAFF
TRBJ2-1	TRBV5-1	CASSLDILRSPLREQFF
TRBJ1-4	TRBV7-9	CASSLVPGQGGEKLFF
TRBJ2-1	TRBV29-1	CSDRDSGPLSYNEQFF
TRBJ2-2	TRBV6-4	CASSASVTGELFF
TRBJ2-3	TRBV7-8	CASSLTSERPSTDTQYF